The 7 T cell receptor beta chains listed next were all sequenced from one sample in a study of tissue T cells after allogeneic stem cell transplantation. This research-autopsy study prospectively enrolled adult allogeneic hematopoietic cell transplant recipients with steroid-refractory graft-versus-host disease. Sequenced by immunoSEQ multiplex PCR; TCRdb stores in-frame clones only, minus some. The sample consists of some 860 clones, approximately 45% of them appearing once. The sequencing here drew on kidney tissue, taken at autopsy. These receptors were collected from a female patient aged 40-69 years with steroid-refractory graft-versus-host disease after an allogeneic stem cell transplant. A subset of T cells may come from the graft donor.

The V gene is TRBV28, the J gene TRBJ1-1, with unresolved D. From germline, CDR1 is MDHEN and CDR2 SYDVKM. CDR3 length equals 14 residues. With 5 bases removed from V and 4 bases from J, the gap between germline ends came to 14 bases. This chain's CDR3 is CASSARLFGTEAFF. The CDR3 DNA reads TGTGCCAGCAGTGCCAGGCTATTCGGCACTGAAGCTTTCTTT.

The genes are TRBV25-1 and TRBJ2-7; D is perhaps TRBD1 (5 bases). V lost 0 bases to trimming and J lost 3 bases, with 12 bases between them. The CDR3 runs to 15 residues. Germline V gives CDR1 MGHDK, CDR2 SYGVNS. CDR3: CASSEYQGSSYEQYF. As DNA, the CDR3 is TGTGCCAGCAGTGAATATCAGGGCTCAAGCTACGAGCAGTACTTC.

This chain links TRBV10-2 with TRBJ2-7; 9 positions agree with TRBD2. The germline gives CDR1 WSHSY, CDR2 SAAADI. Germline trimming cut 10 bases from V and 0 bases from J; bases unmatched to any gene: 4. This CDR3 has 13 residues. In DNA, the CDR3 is TGCGCCACCTTAGCGGGAGACTCCTACGAGCAGTACTTC. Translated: CATLAGDSYEQYF.

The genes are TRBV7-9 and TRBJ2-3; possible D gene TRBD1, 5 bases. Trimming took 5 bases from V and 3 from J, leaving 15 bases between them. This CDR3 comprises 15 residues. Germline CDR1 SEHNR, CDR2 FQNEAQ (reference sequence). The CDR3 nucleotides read TGTGCCAGCAGCCTTGCCGCAGGGATGACAGATACGCAGTATTTT. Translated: CASSLAAGMTDTQYF.

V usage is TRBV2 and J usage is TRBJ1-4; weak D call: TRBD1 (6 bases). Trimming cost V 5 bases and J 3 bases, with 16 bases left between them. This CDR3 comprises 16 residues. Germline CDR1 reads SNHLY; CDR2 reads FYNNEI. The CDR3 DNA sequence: TGTGCCAGCAGTTCCCAGGACAGAGAACCTAATGAAAAACTGTTTTTT. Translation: CASSSQDREPNEKLFF. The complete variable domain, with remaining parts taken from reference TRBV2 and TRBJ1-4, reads EPEVTQTPSHQVTQMGQEVILRCVPISNHLYFYWYRQILGQKVEFLVSFYNNEISEKSEIFDDQFSVERPDGSNFTLKIRSTKLEDSAMYFCASSSQDREPNEKLFFGSGTQLSVL.

In DNA form, the CDR3 reads TGTGCCAGCAGCCTCTACAGGGGTCGGAACACTGAAGCTTTCTTT. Protein product: CASSLYRGRNTEAFF. The rearrangement joins TRBV7-9 to TRBJ1-1; 7 positions agree with TRBD1. The CDR3 loop spans 15 amino acids. With V trimmed by 5 bases and J by 1 base, 7 bases remained unmatched. CDR1 SEHNR and CDR2 FQNEAQ come from the germline V gene (reference sequence).

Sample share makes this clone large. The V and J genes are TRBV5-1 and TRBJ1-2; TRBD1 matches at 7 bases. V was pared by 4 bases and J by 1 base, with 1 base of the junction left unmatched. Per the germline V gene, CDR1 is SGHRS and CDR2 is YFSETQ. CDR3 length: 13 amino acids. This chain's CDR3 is CASSRDSNYGYTF. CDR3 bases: TGCGCCAGCAGCAGGGACAGTAACTATGGCTACACCTTC.